This paragraph covers one T cell receptor (beta chain) sequence. The data originate from a study of blood T cells in healthy people across ages. Through a sample-barcoded 5' primer and a J-beta primer mix, a second PCR was run for roughly 7 to 12 cycles. Every single cDNA molecule received a tag from a template-switch adaptor with 12 random nucleotides. TCRdb analysed the 5' RACE reads with MiXCR anew, one entry per CDR3 protein. The repertoire holds 650,000 to 800,000 distinct CDR3 sequences, with approximately 48% as singletons. CDR1 and CDR2 from the germline V gene are KGHDR and SFDVKD. The CDR3 is made up of 14 amino acids. The V gene lost 4 bases and the J gene lost 5 bases, with 11 bases spanning the gap.

This chain links TRBV24-1 with TRBJ2-1, with D possibly matching TRBD1 (6 bases). Sample: blood. This TCR was sampled from a man in his 60s in good health. In nucleotides, the CDR3 is TGTGCCACCAGTGACCGGACAGAGAACAATGAGCAGTTCTTC. This codes for CATSDRTENNEQFF.